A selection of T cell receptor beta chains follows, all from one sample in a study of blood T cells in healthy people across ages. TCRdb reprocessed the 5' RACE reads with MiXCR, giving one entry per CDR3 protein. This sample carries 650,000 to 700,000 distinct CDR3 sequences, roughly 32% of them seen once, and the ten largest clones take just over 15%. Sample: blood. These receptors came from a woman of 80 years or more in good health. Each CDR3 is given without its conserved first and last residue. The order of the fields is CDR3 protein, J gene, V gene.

cdr3_aa: ASSQEYGGARQY
j_call: TRBJ2-3
v_call: TRBV14

cdr3_aa: ASSFQASLGQQETQY
j_call: TRBJ2-5
v_call: TRBV5-1

cdr3_aa: ASSSAGTPYNEQF
j_call: TRBJ2-1
v_call: TRBV5-1

cdr3_aa: ASTWGLAGPDSYNEQF
j_call: TRBJ2-1
v_call: TRBV7-2

cdr3_aa: ASSRDSYVQY
j_call: TRBJ2-7
v_call: TRBV28

cdr3_aa: ASSRRGAGTDTQY
j_call: TRBJ2-3
v_call: TRBV27

cdr3_aa: SARDFLSGEETQY
j_call: TRBJ2-5
v_call: TRBV20-1

cdr3_aa: ASSPGPGEQY
j_call: TRBJ2-7
v_call: TRBV7-7

cdr3_aa: ASSPLADPQRSGANVLT
j_call: TRBJ2-6
v_call: TRBV5-1

cdr3_aa: ASSLDRGWGSPLH
j_call: TRBJ1-6
v_call: TRBV18

cdr3_aa: SARDDSVVTF
j_call: TRBJ1-1
v_call: TRBV20-1

cdr3_aa: ASSSQTGSSSYEQY
j_call: TRBJ2-7
v_call: TRBV7-2

cdr3_aa: ASSSPGGGTGELF
j_call: TRBJ2-2
v_call: TRBV7-2

cdr3_aa: ASSLSINFGTWVSYEQY
j_call: TRBJ2-7
v_call: TRBV28

cdr3_aa: ASVTTGPQPYGHT
j_call: TRBJ1-2
v_call: TRBV6-5

cdr3_aa: ASSFGLAVESYEQY
j_call: TRBJ2-7
v_call: TRBV5-1

cdr3_aa: ASSQSVQGAEKLF
j_call: TRBJ1-4
v_call: TRBV16

cdr3_aa: ASSSPGLAVSTDTQY
j_call: TRBJ2-3
v_call: TRBV12-3/TRBV12-4

cdr3_aa: ASSYLGPGIDSNQPQH
j_call: TRBJ1-5
v_call: TRBV27

cdr3_aa: AWSRESNQPQH
j_call: TRBJ1-5
v_call: TRBV30

cdr3_aa: ASSPLDYNNEQF
j_call: TRBJ2-1
v_call: TRBV7-2

cdr3_aa: ASSLLAGTGHYEQY
j_call: .
v_call: TRBV7-6

cdr3_aa: SATGQGNYGCT
j_call: TRBJ1-2
v_call: TRBV29-1

cdr3_aa: ASSQENAGGSLPDTQY
j_call: TRBJ2-3
v_call: TRBV4-3

cdr3_aa: ASSLLSGGAYNEQY
j_call: TRBJ2-7
v_call: TRBV4-2

cdr3_aa: ASSYNPGAVNEQY
j_call: .
v_call: TRBV6-2/TRBV6-3

cdr3_aa: ASSQGRLSGANVLT
j_call: TRBJ2-6
v_call: TRBV4-1

cdr3_aa: ASSQWGTSGGETQY
j_call: TRBJ2-5
v_call: TRBV3-1

cdr3_aa: ASSLAPSNTDTQY
j_call: TRBJ2-3
v_call: TRBV5-1

cdr3_aa: ASSLVDRNQPQH
j_call: TRBJ1-5
v_call: TRBV5-5

cdr3_aa: SARGLAGGTGPQY
j_call: TRBJ2-3
v_call: TRBV20-1

cdr3_aa: ASGPAPGLAGGLTSTDTQY
j_call: TRBJ2-3
v_call: TRBV9

cdr3_aa: ASSIGQGAKNIQY
j_call: TRBJ2-4
v_call: TRBV19

cdr3_aa: ASSPGTANSPLH
j_call: TRBJ1-6
v_call: TRBV3-1

cdr3_aa: AWRETLSGANVLT
j_call: TRBJ2-6
v_call: TRBV30

cdr3_aa: ASSYSGTRYNEQF
j_call: TRBJ2-1
v_call: TRBV5-1

cdr3_aa: ASSLQGGQADTQY
j_call: TRBJ2-3
v_call: TRBV7-2

cdr3_aa: ASSYDRPSYEQY
j_call: TRBJ2-7
v_call: TRBV5-1

cdr3_aa: ASSLHRDRRPEQY
j_call: TRBJ2-7
v_call: TRBV11-2

cdr3_aa: ASSPLGLRTDTQY
j_call: TRBJ2-3
v_call: TRBV12-3/TRBV12-4

cdr3_aa: SALSGGSYEQY
j_call: TRBJ2-7
v_call: TRBV20-1

cdr3_aa: AISEGIGTGSSGNTIY
j_call: TRBJ1-3
v_call: TRBV10-3

cdr3_aa: ASSDRDRKEIQY
j_call: TRBJ2-7
v_call: TRBV2

cdr3_aa: ASSPPGLAGGIDTQY
j_call: TRBJ2-3
v_call: TRBV7-2

cdr3_aa: ASRPGAGPNQPQH
j_call: TRBJ1-5
v_call: TRBV27

cdr3_aa: AGSVGQGGYGYT
j_call: TRBJ1-2
v_call: TRBV5-6

cdr3_aa: SGARGSYNEQY
j_call: TRBJ2-7
v_call: TRBV29-1

cdr3_aa: SAPGGSGGLLGSQY
j_call: TRBJ2-7
v_call: TRBV20-1

cdr3_aa: ASSRRTSGNEQF
j_call: TRBJ2-1
v_call: TRBV6-5

cdr3_aa: SAREGLAGRKTQY
j_call: TRBJ2-5
v_call: TRBV20-1

cdr3_aa: AWSQLRQGWDGYT
j_call: TRBJ1-2
v_call: TRBV30

cdr3_aa: ASSSSTKVRYSPLH
j_call: TRBJ1-6
v_call: TRBV12-3/TRBV12-4

cdr3_aa: AISGRGRPEINYGYT
j_call: TRBJ1-2
v_call: TRBV10-3

cdr3_aa: ASSSIGSNYGYT
j_call: TRBJ1-2
v_call: TRBV5-4

cdr3_aa: SALRAGTITGELF
j_call: TRBJ2-2
v_call: TRBV20-1

cdr3_aa: AWSVNRLNIQY
j_call: TRBJ2-4
v_call: TRBV30

cdr3_aa: ASSVGDTNQPQH
j_call: TRBJ1-5
v_call: TRBV9

cdr3_aa: ASSYFTSGYEQY
j_call: TRBJ2-7
v_call: TRBV6-5

cdr3_aa: ASSLGGRSQETQF
j_call: TRBJ2-1
v_call: TRBV7-2

cdr3_aa: AWKKEGQGAWNGYT
j_call: TRBJ1-2
v_call: TRBV30